These T cell receptor beta chains were read from a single sample in a study of T cells after posttransplantation cyclophosphamide. Generated by immunoSEQ multiplex PCR, the TCRdb table keeps only in-frame clones and is missing some. The sample contains about 16,000 clones, about 93% of which appear only once. Sequencing used naive CD4+ T cells sorted from blood. The receptor set was obtained from a woman aged 50 to 65 in good health and a related stem cell transplant donor. CDR3s include the opening cysteine and the closing phenylalanine or tryptophan. The D gene is left open where the match is weak.

d_call,v_call,j_call,cdr3_nt,cdr3_aa
-,TRBV5-1,TRBJ1-1,TGCGCCAGCCGACACGGGGGAGTTGACACTGAAGCTTTCTTT,CASRHGGVDTEAFF
TRBD1,TRBV5-1,TRBJ1-2,TGCGCCAGCAGCTTGGGCTCCGGGACAGGGCTCTATGGCTACACCTTC,CASSLGSGTGLYGYTF
-,TRBV4-2,TRBJ1-1,TGTGCCAGCAGCAGACACTTTAGGCCTGAAGCTTTCTTT,CASSRHFRPEAFF
TRBD1,TRBV7-2,TRBJ1-5,TGTGCCAGCAGCCCACATACAGGGGGATGGAATCAGCCCCAGCATTTT,CASSPHTGGWNQPQHF
-,TRBV19,TRBJ2-2,TGTGCCGCAGCTTGGGCCTACACCGGGGAGCTGTTTTTT,CAAAWAYTGELFF
TRBD1,TRBV19,TRBJ1-1,TGTGCCAGTAGTATTCCGGGACAGGGGGTCCAGTTGAACACTGAAGCTTTCTTT,CASSIPGQGVQLNTEAFF
-,TRBV25-1,TRBJ2-5,TGTGCCAGCAGTGATTACGGTGGGACCCAGTACTTC,CASSDYGGTQYF
-,TRBV10-1,TRBJ1-1,TGCGCCAGCAGTTCTAGGTCATCCATGAACACTGAAGCTTTCTTT,CASSSRSSMNTEAFF
TRBD1,TRBV18,TRBJ1-1,TGTGCCAGCTCACCACGGACAGGGGGCACTGAAGCTTTCTTT,CASSPRTGGTEAFF
-,TRBV29-1,TRBJ2-6,TGCAGCGTTGGGCGGATGAGCTCTGGGGCCAACGTCCTGACTTTC,CSVGRMSSGANVLTF
-,TRBV5-1,TRBJ2-7,TGCGCCAGCAGCTCAGCAGGGGGGAAGGACGAGCAGTACTTC,CASSSAGGKDEQYF
-,TRBV18,TRBJ2-7,TGTGCCAGCTCACTCACGGCAGGGGCAGAAGATGAGCAGTACTTC,CASSLTAGAEDEQYF